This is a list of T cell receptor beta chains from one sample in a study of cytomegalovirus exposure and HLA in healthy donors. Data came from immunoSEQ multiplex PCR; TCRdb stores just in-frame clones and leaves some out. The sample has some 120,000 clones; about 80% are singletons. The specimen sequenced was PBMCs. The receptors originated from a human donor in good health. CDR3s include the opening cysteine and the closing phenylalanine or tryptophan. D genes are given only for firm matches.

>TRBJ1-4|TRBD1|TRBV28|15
CASSLGGQGGEKLFF
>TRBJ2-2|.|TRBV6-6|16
CASTGGPGGLIGELFF
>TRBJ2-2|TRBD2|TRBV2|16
CASSEGGGSVSGELFF
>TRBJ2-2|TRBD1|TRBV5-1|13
CASRDSNTGELFF
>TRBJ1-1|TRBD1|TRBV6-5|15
CASRDRGRGNTEAFF
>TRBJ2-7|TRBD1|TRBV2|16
CASSESRDRAIYEQYF
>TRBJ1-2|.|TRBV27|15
CASSLLGGIGYGYTF
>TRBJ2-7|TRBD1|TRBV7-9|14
CASSLGTGSVEQYF
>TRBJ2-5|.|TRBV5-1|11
CASSLTGSQYF
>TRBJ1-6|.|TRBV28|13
CASCIRYNSPLHF
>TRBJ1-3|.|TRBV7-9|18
CASSLSLVGFGIGNTIYF
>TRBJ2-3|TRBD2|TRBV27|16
CASSPTAGTSTDTQYF
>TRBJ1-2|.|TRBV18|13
CASSQGDGYGYTF
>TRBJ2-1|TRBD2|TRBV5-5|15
CASSPRPGGGDEQFF
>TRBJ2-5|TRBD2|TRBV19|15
CASSMGGLGGETQYF
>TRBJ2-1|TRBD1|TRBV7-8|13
CASSHTGVDEQFF
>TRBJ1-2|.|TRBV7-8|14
CASSLAGGNYGYTF
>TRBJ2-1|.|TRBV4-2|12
CASISESDEQFF
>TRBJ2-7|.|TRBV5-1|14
CASSLTGGGAEQYF
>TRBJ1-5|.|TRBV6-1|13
CASKRAADQPQHF
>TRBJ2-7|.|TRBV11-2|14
CASSLGTGAYEQYF
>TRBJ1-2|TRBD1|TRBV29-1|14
CSVVGTGLGYGYTF
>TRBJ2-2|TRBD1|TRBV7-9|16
CASSSPDRGNTGELFF
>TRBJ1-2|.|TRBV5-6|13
CASIRWQVGGYTF
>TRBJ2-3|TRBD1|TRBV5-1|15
CASSLEGGRTDTQYF
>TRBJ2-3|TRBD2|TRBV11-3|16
CASSSRGSGGADTQYF
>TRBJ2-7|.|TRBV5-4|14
CASSPTTTDYEQYF
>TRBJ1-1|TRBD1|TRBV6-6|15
CASSTQTGGNTEAFF